This entry lists 9 T cell receptor beta chains sequenced from one sample in a study of blood T cell repertoires in COVID-19. The table came from immunoSEQ multiplex PCR; TCRdb's copy has only in-frame clones and leaves some out. The table has approximately 180,000 clones, approximately 83% seen once. Input material: peripheral blood. Receptors were obtained from a man aged 60-69 years with acute or convalescent COVID-19.

The V gene is TRBV3-1 (or the pseudogene TRBV3-2), the J gene TRBJ2-5; D remains unclear. The CDR3 contains 13 residues. Deletions cut 4 bases from V and 1 base from J, with 7 bases between. Germline V lookup: CDR1 LGHDT, CDR2 YNNKEL (reference sequence). CDR3 in amino acids: CASSPRGQETQYF. CDR3 nucleotides: TGTGCCAGCAGCCCTCGAGGCCAAGAGACCCAGTACTTC.

This chain uses TRBV18 with TRBJ2-2; perhaps TRBD1 as D (5 bases). Germline assignment: CDR1 KGHSH and CDR2 LQKENI. CDR3 length: 16 amino acids. Trimming took off 6 bases at V and 2 bases at J, with 16 bases between the two ends. The CDR3 DNA is TGTGCCAGCTCCTCGTCGCGGACAACTAACACCGGGGAGCTGTTTTTT. It is translated as CASSSSRTTNTGELFF.

The table lists this clone with a count of one. The chain recombines TRBV19 with TRBJ1-1, with D perhaps matching TRBD1 (6 bases). V gave up 5 bases and J gave up 2 bases, with 15 bases separating them. CDR1 and CDR2 (germline): LNHDA, SQIVND (reference sequence). The CDR3 has 15 residues. This chain's CDR3 is CASSHLGATNTEAFF. The CDR3 DNA reads as TGTGCCAGTAGTCATTTGGGGGCAACAAACACTGAAGCTTTCTTT.

The rearrangement joins TRBV12-3 or TRBV12-4 to TRBJ1-1; D possibly corresponds to TRBD1 (5 bases). The CDR3 has 13 amino acids. The V and J ends lost 3 bases and 4 bases respectively, with 9 bases between them. CDR3 residues: CASSFQGGTEAFF. The CDR3 coding sequence is TGTGCCAGCAGTTTTCAGGGCGGCACTGAAGCTTTCTTT.

This clone was picked up a small number of times. The chain employs TRBV6-5 and TRBJ1-1; the D gene is possibly TRBD1 (5 bases). The CDR3 extends over 16 amino acids. Germline lookup yields CDR1 MNHEY and CDR2 SVGAGI. Deletions cut 0 bases from V and 1 base from J, with 12 bases between. CDR3 bases: TGTGCCAGCAGTTACTCGAGCCTGGGGGGGAACACTGAAGCTTTCTTT. It is translated as CASSYSSLGGNTEAFF.

The chain employs TRBV7-3 and TRBJ2-1; 7 bases map to TRBD1. After removal of 5 bases from V and 5 bases from J, the junction contained 9 bases not matched to a gene. The CDR3 length is 15 residues. Germline loops: CDR1 SGHTA, CDR2 FQGTGA. CDR3 sequence (DNA): TGTGCCAGCAGCACCTATCCGACAGGGCACAATGAGCAGTTCTTC. Amino acid sequence: CASSTYPTGHNEQFF.

The chain links TRBV29-1 to TRBJ2-5; a possible D gene is TRBD2 (7 bases). V lost 3 bases to trimming and J lost 5 bases, with 13 bases between them. Germline CDR1 is SQVTM and CDR2 is ANQGSEA. The CDR3 has 13 residues. The CDR3 loop reads CSVELAGAETQYF. The CDR3, as DNA: TGCAGCGTTGAGCTCGCGGGGGCCGAGACCCAGTACTTC.

The chain combines TRBV7-9 with TRBJ2-3; 9 nucleotides match TRBD1. CDR1 and CDR2 (germline): SEHNR, FQNEAQ (reference sequence). CDR3 length: 15 residues. V dropped 5 bases and J dropped 1; count of bases not matched to a gene: 4. DNA for the CDR3: TGTGCCAGCAGCCCGAGACAGGGGGGCACAGATACGCAGTATTTT. Its translation: CASSPRQGGTDTQYF.

The J gene is TRBJ2-6, the V gene TRBV10-3, with 10 bases identical to TRBD1. CDR3 length: 16 residues. Per the germline V gene, CDR1 is ENHRY and CDR2 is SYGVKD. The V and J ends lost 10 bases and 0 bases, in that order; junction bases with no gene match: 6. The CDR3 DNA is TGTGCCACCTCCGGGACAGGGGACTCTGGGGCCAACGTCCTGACTTTC. This gives the protein CATSGTGDSGANVLTF.